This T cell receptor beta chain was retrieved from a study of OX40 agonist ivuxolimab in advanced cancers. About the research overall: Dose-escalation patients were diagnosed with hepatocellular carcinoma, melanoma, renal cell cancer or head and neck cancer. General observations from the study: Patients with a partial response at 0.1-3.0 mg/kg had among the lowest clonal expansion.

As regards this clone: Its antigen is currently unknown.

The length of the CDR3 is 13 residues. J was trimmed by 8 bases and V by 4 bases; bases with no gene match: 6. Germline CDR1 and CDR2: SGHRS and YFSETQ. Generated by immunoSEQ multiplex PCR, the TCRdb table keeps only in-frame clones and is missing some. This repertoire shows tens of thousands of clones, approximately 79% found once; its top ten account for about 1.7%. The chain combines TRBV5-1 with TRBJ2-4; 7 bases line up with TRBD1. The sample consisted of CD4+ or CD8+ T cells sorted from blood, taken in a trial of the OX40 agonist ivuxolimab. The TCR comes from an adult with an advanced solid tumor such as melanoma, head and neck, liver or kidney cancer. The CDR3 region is CASSHDRADIQYF. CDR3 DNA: TGCGCCAGCAGCCACGACAGGGCGGACATTCAGTACTTC.